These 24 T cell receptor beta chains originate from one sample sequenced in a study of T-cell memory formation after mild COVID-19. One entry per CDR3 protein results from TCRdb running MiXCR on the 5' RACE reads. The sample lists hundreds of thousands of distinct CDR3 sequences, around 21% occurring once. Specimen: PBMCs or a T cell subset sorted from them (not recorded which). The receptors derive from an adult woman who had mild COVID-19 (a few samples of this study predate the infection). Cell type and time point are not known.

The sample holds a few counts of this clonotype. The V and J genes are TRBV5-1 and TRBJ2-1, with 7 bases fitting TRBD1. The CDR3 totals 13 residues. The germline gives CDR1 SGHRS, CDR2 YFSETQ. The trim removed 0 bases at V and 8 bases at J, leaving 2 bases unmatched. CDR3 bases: TGCGCCAGCAGCTTGGGAGGGGGCTATGAGCAGTTCTTC. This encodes CASSLGGGYEQFF.

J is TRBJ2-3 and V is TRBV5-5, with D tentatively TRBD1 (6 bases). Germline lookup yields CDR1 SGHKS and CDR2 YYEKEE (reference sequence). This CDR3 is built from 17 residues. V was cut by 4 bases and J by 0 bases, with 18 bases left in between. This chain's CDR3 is CASSLSYRVRSTDTQYF. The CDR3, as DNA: TGTGCCAGCAGCCTCAGTTACAGGGTGAGGAGCACAGATACGCAGTATTTT.

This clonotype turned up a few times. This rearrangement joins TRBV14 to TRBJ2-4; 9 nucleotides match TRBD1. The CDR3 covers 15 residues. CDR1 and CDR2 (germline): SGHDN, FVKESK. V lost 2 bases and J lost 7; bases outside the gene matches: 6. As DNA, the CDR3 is TGTGCCAGCAGCCAAAACAGGGGGCGCGGGAACATTCAGTACTTC. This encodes CASSQNRGRGNIQYF.

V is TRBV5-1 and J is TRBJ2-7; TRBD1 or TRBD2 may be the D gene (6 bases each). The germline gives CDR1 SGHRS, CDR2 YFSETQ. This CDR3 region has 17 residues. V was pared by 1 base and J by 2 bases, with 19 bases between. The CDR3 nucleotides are TGCGCCAGCAGCTTGCGACAGTGGGGGGCCCCACCCTACGAGCAGTACTTC. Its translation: CASSLRQWGAPPYEQYF.

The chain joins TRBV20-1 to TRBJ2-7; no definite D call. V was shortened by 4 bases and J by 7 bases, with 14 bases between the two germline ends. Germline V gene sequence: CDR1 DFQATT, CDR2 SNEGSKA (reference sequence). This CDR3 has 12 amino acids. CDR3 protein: CSAKEPMGEQYF. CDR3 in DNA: TGCAGTGCTAAAGAACCGATGGGGGAGCAGTACTTC.

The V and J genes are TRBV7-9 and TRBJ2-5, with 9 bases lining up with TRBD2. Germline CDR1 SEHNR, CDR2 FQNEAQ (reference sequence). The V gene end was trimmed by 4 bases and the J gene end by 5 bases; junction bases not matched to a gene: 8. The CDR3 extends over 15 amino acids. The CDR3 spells CASSSSLAGGETQYF. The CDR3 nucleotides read TGTGCCAGCAGCTCATCTTTGGCGGGGGGGGAGACCCAGTACTTC.

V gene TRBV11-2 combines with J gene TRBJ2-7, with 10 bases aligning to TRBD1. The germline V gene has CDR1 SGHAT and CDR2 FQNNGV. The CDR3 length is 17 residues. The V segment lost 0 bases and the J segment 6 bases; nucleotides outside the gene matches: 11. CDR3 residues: CASSLEGPGTGAGEQYF. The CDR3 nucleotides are TGTGCCAGCAGCTTAGAGGGGCCGGGGACAGGGGCGGGCGAGCAGTACTTC.

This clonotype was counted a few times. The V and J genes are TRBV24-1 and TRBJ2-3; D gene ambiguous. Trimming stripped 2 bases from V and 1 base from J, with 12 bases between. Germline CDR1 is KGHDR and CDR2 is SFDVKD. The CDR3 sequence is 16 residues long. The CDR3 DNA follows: TGTGCCACCAGTGATTATCGGGCTGGTGGCACAGATACGCAGTATTTT. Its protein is CATSDYRAGGTDTQYF.

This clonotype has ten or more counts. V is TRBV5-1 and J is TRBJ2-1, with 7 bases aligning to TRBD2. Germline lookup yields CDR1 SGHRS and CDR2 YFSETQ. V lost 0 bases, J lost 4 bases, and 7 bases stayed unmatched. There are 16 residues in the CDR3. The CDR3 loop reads CASSLVPSGDYNEQFF. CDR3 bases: TGCGCCAGCAGCTTGGTGCCTAGCGGAGATTACAATGAGCAGTTCTTC.

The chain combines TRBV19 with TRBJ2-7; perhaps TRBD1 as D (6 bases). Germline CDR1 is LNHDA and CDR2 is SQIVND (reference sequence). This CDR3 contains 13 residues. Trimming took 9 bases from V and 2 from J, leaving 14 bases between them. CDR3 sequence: CASSDRLTYEQYF. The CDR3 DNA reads TGTGCCAGCTCCGACAGGCTTACCTACGAGCAGTACTTC.

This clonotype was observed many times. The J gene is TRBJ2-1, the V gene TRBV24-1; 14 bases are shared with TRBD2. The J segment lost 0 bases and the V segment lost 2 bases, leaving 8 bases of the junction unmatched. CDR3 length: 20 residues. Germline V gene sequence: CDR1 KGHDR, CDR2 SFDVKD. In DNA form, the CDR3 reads TGTGCCACCAGTGATTCCTGGACTAGCGGGAGGTCTAGCTCCTACAATGAGCAGTTCTTC. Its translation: CATSDSWTSGRSSSYNEQFF.

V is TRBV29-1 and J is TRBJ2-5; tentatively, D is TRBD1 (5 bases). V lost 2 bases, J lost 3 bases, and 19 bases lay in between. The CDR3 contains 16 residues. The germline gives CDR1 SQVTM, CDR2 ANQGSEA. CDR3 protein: CSVERTSAFREETQYF. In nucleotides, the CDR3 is TGCAGCGTTGAAAGGACCAGCGCCTTCAGGGAAGAGACCCAGTACTTC.

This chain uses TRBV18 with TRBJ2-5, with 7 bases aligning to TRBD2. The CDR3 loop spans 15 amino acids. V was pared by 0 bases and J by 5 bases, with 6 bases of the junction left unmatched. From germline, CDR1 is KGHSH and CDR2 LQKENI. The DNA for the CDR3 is TGTGCCAGCTCACCACCGACGGGGGGATTCGAGACCCAGTACTTC. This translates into CASSPPTGGFETQYF. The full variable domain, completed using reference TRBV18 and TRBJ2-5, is NAGVMQNPRHLVRRRGQEARLRCSPMKGHSHVYWYRQLPEEGLKFMVYLQKENIIDESGMPKERFSAEFPKEGPSILRIQQVVRGDSAAYFCASSPPTGGFETQYFGPGTRLLVL.

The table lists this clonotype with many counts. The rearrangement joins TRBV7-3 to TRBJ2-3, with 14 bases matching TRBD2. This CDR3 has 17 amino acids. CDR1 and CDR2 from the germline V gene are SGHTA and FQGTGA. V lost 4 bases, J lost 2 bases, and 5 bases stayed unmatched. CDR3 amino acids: CASSSVTSGGVTDTQYF. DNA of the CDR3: TGTGCCAGCAGCTCAGTGACTAGCGGGGGGGTCACAGATACGCAGTATTTT.

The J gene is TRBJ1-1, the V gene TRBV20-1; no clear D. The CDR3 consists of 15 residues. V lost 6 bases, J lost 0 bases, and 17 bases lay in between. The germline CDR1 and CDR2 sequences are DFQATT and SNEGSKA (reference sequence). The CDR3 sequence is CSAPSAARMNTEAFF. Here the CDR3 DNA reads TGCAGTGCCCCATCGGCGGCCCGAATGAACACTGAAGCTTTCTTT.

The DNA for the CDR3 is TGTGCCAGCAGCCAGCAGCTCGGCGAAGGGGATACGCAGTATTTT. Translated, it gives CASSQQLGEGDTQYF. The V gene is TRBV5-4, the J gene TRBJ2-3; no clear D gene. Between the trimmed V and J ends, which lost 4 bases and 6 bases, there was a span of 18 bases. The germline CDR1 and CDR2 sequences are SGHNT and YYREEE (reference sequence). The length of the CDR3 is 15 residues. Using reference TRBV5-4 and TRBJ2-3 for the parts outside the CDR3, the full variable domain is ETGVTQSPTHLIKTRGQQVTLRCSSQSGHNTVSWYQQALGQGPQFIFQYYREEENGRGNFPPRFSGLQFPNYSSELNVNALELDDSALYLCASSQQLGEGDTQYFGPGTRLTVL.

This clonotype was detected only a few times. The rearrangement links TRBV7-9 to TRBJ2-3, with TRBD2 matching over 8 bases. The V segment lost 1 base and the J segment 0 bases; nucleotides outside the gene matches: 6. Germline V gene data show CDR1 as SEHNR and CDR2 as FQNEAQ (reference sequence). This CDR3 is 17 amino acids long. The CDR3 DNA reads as TGTGCCAGCAGCTTAGGGGCCACTAGCGGTAGCACAGATACGCAGTATTTT. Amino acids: CASSLGATSGSTDTQYF.

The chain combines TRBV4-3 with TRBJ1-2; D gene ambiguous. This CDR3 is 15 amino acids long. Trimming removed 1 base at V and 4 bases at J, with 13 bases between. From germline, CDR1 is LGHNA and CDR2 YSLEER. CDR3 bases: TGCGCCAGCAGCCAAGGGGGTAGGGAAGGCTATGGCTACACCTTC. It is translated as CASSQGGREGYGYTF.

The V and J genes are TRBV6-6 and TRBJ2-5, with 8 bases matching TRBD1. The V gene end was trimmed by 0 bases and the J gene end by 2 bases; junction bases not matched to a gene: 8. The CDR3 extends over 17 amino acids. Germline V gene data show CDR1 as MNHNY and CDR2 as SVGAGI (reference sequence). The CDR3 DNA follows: TGTGCCAGCAGTTACTCTAACGACAGGGGAAATCAAGAGACCCAGTACTTC. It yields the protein CASSYSNDRGNQETQYF.

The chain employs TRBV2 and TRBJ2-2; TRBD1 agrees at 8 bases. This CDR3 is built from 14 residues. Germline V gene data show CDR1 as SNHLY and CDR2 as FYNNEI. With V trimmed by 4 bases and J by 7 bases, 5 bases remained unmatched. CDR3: CASSGTGFDGELFF. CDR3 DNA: TGTGCCAGCAGTGGGACAGGGTTCGACGGGGAGCTGTTTTTT. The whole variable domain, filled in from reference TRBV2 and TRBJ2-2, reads EPEVTQTPSHQVTQMGQEVILRCVPISNHLYFYWYRQILGQKVEFLVSFYNNEISEKSEIFDDQFSVERPDGSNFTLKIRSTKLEDSAMYFCASSGTGFDGELFFGEGSRLTVL.

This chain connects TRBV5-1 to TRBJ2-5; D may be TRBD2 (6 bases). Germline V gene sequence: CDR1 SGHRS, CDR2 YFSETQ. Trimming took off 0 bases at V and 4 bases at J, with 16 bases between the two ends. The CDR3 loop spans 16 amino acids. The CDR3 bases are TGCGCCAGCAGCTTGGGACCCCTAGCGATTGGAGAGACCCAGTACTTC. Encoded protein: CASSLGPLAIGETQYF. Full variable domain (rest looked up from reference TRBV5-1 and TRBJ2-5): KAGVTQTPRYLIKTRGQQVTLSCSPISGHRSVSWYQQTPGQGLQFLFEYFSETQRNKGNFPGRFSGRQFSNSRSEMNVSTLELGDSALYLCASSLGPLAIGETQYFGPGTRLLVL.

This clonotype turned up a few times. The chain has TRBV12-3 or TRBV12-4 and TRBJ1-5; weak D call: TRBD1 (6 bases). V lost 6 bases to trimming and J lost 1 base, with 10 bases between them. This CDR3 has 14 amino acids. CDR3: CASSFGQSNQPQHF. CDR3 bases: TGTGCCAGCAGCTTCGGACAGAGCAATCAGCCCCAGCATTTT.

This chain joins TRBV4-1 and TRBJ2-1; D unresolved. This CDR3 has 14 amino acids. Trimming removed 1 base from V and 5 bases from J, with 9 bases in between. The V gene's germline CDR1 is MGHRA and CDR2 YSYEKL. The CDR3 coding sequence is TGCGCCAGCAGCCAAGTTCTACGAGACAATGAGCAGTTCTTC. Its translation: CASSQVLRDNEQFF.

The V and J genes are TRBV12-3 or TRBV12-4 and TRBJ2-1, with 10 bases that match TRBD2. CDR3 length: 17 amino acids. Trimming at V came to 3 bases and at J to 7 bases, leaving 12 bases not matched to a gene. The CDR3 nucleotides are TGTGCCAGCAGTTTGGGAACTAGCGGGGTTCGGGAGAATGAGCAGTTCTTC. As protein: CASSLGTSGVRENEQFF.